One sample yielded the 21 T cell receptor beta chains listed below, sequenced in a study of OX40 agonist ivuxolimab in advanced cancers. Data came from immunoSEQ multiplex PCR; TCRdb stores just in-frame clones and leaves some out. The table shows 40,000 to 45,000 clones, with more than 70% occurring only once. Sequenced here: CD4+ or CD8+ T cells sorted from blood, sampled in a trial of the OX40 agonist ivuxolimab. The receptor set was obtained from an adult with an advanced solid tumor such as melanoma, head and neck, liver or kidney cancer.

The DNA of the CDR3 is TGTGCCAGCAGCTTCGCCGTAGAGTCCTACGAGCAGTACTTC. Residues: CASSFAVESYEQYF. The chain carries TRBV7-2 and TRBJ2-7; no clear D. The CDR3 is 14 residues long. CDR1 and CDR2 (germline): SGHTA, FQGNSA. Trimming removed 3 bases from V and 1 base from J, with 10 bases in between.

This clone was counted a few times. The rearrangement links TRBV7-8 to TRBJ2-1; TRBD1 or TRBD2 may be the D gene (6 bases each). From germline, CDR1 is SGHVS and CDR2 FQNEAQ. CDR3 length: 15 amino acids. V lost 5 bases to trimming and J lost 10 bases, with 21 bases between them. CDR3 sequence: CASSPRGGRGQEQFF. The CDR3 bases are TGTGCCAGCAGCCCCCGAGGGGGTCGGGGGCAAGAGCAGTTCTTC.

The chain recombines TRBV27 with TRBJ1-2; D may be TRBD1 (5 bases). This CDR3 has 14 amino acids. Germline CDR1 MNHEY, CDR2 SMNVEV (reference sequence). Trimming took off 6 bases at V and 4 bases at J, with 15 bases between the two ends. CDR3 region: CASRRIDGTYGYTF. CDR3 bases: TGTGCCAGCAGACGAATCGACGGGACCTATGGCTACACCTTC.

This clone has only one observation. This sequence joins TRBV5-1 and TRBJ2-2, with TRBD2 matching over 8 bases. This CDR3 spans 14 amino acids. Germline CDR1 reads SGHRS; CDR2 reads YFSETQ. V trimming: 4 bases; J trimming: 7 bases; junction bases outside the gene matches: 6. The CDR3 region is CASSISGESGELFF. CDR3 DNA sequence: TGCGCCAGCAGCATTAGCGGGGAAAGCGGGGAGCTGTTTTTT.

This chain connects TRBV6-5 to TRBJ1-2; 8 nucleotides line up with TRBD1. CDR1 is MNHEY and CDR2 is SVGAGI in the germline V gene. The CDR3 covers 14 residues. Losses at the gene ends were 0 bases for V and 8 bases for J; bases not matched to a gene: 5. The CDR3, as DNA: TGTGCCAGCAGTTACTCGGGACAGGCGGGGGGCTACACCTTC. Translated: CASSYSGQAGGYTF.

Sample share makes this clone medium-sized. The V and J genes are TRBV2 and TRBJ2-2; D remains unclear. CDR1 is SNHLY, CDR2 FYNNEI, per germline. The ends were cut back, 2 bases at V and 8 bases at J, with 12 bases in the middle. CDR3 size: 14 residues. CDR3 protein: CASSELFFTGELFF. The DNA of the CDR3 is TGTGCCAGCAGTGAACTATTTTTCACGGGGGAGCTGTTTTTT.

The rearrangement joins TRBV2 to TRBJ1-4, with 8 bases matching TRBD1. Germline values: CDR1 SNHLY, CDR2 FYNNEI. The CDR3 extends over 14 amino acids. The ends lost 5 bases at V and 4 bases at J; junction bases unmatched: 3. The CDR3 is CASSRQGINEKLFF. The CDR3 nucleotides read TGTGCCAGCAGTAGACAGGGGATTAATGAAAAACTGTTTTTT.

CDR3 sequence (DNA): TGTGCCAGCAGCTTGGAGGGTAGCGCCTCCCATGAGCAGTTCTTC. Translated, it gives CASSLEGSASHEQFF. The V and J genes are TRBV11-2 and TRBJ2-1, with D possibly being TRBD2 (6 bases). The CDR3 is 15 residues long. Germline lookup yields CDR1 SGHAT and CDR2 FQNNGV. V lost 3 bases and J lost 8, with 17 bases in between.

This clone was seen a single time. The chain joins TRBV18 to TRBJ1-2; tentative D call: TRBD1 (6 bases). The V gene's germline CDR1 is KGHSH and CDR2 LQKENI. CDR3 length equals 13 residues. V shed 2 bases and J shed 3 bases, with 7 bases lying between them. The DNA of the CDR3 is TGTGCCAGCTCACCATCAGGGGACTATGGCTACACCTTC. It translates to CASSPSGDYGYTF.

This clone was counted between two and nine times. V is TRBV7-2 and J is TRBJ1-5, with D unresolved. The CDR3 is made up of 14 amino acids. CDR1 is SGHTA and CDR2 is FQGNSA in the germline V gene. Trimming took off 2 bases at V and 2 bases at J, with 7 bases between the two ends. The CDR3 DNA reads TGTGCCAGCAGCTTACGAGGACGCAATCAGCCCCAGCATTTT. Translating it yields CASSLRGRNQPQHF.

The chain employs TRBV5-6 and TRBJ2-7, with TRBD2 matching over 9 bases. Germline values: CDR1 SGHDT, CDR2 YYEEEE. This CDR3 comprises 16 residues. V trimming: 4 bases; J trimming: 1 base; junction bases outside the gene matches: 9. In DNA, the CDR3 is TGTGCCAGCAGCCTTGCATCGACTAGCGGTTCCTACGAGCAGTACTTC. It is translated as CASSLASTSGSYEQYF.

The gene calls are TRBV7-6 and TRBJ1-1, with D perhaps TRBD1 (6 bases). The CDR3 consists of 14 residues. In germline, CDR1 is SGHVS, CDR2 FNYEAQ. Trimming removed 1 base at V and 7 bases at J, with 13 bases between. The CDR3 here is CASSLGGLLGEAFF. CDR3 DNA: TGTGCCAGCAGCTTAGGGGGGCTTCTTGGTGAAGCTTTCTTT.

This clone was seen a few times. This rearrangement joins TRBV19 to TRBJ2-6, with TRBD1 as a possible D gene (5 bases). There are 16 residues in the CDR3. Germline loops: CDR1 LNHDA, CDR2 SQIVND (reference sequence). Trimming removed 11 bases from V and 0 bases from J, with 17 bases in between. The CDR3: CASRQIYFSGANVLTF. CDR3 DNA: TGTGCCTCTAGACAGATTTACTTCTCTGGGGCCAACGTCCTGACTTTC.

The CDR3 DNA reads as TGCGCCAGCAGCCAAGGTGCGGGGGGAGTGCACGAGCAGTACTTC. Its protein is CASSQGAGGVHEQYF. The chain joins TRBV4-3 to TRBJ2-7; 8 bases are a match to TRBD2. V trimming: 1 base; J trimming: 5 bases; junction bases outside the gene matches: 7. There are 15 residues in the CDR3. Germline V gene data show CDR1 as LGHNA and CDR2 as YSLEER.

This sequence joins TRBV2 and TRBJ2-3, with D possibly called TRBD1 or TRBD2 (5 bases each). V shed 1 base and J shed 2 bases, with 16 bases lying between them. This CDR3 spans 17 amino acids. CDR1 and CDR2 (germline): SNHLY, FYNNEI. The CDR3 protein is CASSEVGQGDPTDTQYF. The CDR3 region has the DNA TGTGCCAGCAGTGAAGTCGGGCAAGGGGACCCCACAGATACGCAGTATTTT.

The chain joins TRBV7-8 to TRBJ1-2; D unclear. The CDR3 totals 14 residues. Per germline, CDR1 SGHVS and CDR2 FQNEAQ. Trimming shortened V by 5 bases and J by 6 bases, and 16 bases separated the two germline ends. This CDR3 reads CASSLGRGTDGYTF. The CDR3, as DNA: TGTGCCAGCAGCCTCGGACGGGGAACGGATGGCTACACCTTC.

The chain recombines TRBV28 with TRBJ2-4; D is possibly TRBD1 (6 bases). Trimming took off 5 bases at V and 3 bases at J, with 14 bases between the two ends. Looked up from germline, CDR1 is MDHEN and CDR2 is SYDVKM. This CDR3 is 15 amino acids long. The CDR3 nucleotides read TGTGCCAGCAGTACGACAGGTTCTAGCAAAAACATTCAGTACTTC. Translated: CASSTTGSSKNIQYF.

The gene calls are TRBV2 and TRBJ1-1, with D perhaps TRBD1 (6 bases). This CDR3 is 15 amino acids long. V was clipped by 2 bases and J by 4 bases, with 14 bases between them. Germline V gene lookup returns CDR1 SNHLY and CDR2 FYNNEI. CDR3 sequence: CASSEKQGLSTEAFF. The DNA for the CDR3 is TGTGCCAGCAGTGAAAAGCAGGGGTTGAGCACTGAAGCTTTCTTT. The full variable domain, completed using reference TRBV2 and TRBJ1-1, is EPEVTQTPSHQVTQMGQEVILRCVPISNHLYFYWYRQILGQKVEFLVSFYNNEISEKSEIFDDQFSVERPDGSNFTLKIRSTKLEDSAMYFCASSEKQGLSTEAFFGQGTRLTVV.

This clone was recorded only once. This chain joins TRBV11-2 and TRBJ1-1, with D maybe TRBD1 (6 bases). The CDR3 runs to 15 residues. Trimming took off 4 bases at V and 3 bases at J, with 15 bases between the two ends. Germline V gene sequence: CDR1 SGHAT, CDR2 FQNNGV. The CDR3 loop reads CASSSTLRGDTEAFF. Here the CDR3 DNA reads TGTGCCAGCAGCTCCACTCTTAGGGGGGACACTGAAGCTTTCTTT.

The V call is TRBV27, the J call TRBJ2-1; TRBD2 aligns across 8 bases. The CDR3 has 17 amino acids. V shed 4 bases, J shed 2 bases, and the junction held 10 bases outside the gene matches. Germline lookup yields CDR1 MNHEY and CDR2 SMNVEV (reference sequence). Here the CDR3 reads CASSWGGTSGTYNEQFF. The CDR3 DNA is TGTGCCAGCAGTTGGGGGGGAACTAGCGGTACCTACAATGAGCAGTTCTTC.

This sequence joins TRBV7-2 and TRBJ2-2, with TRBD2 matching 11 bases. This CDR3 region has 17 residues. Unmatched junction bases numbered 12, after V lost 5 bases and J lost 7 bases. Per the germline V gene, CDR1 is SGHTA and CDR2 is FQGNSA. The CDR3 coding sequence is TGTGCCAGCAGCGTTTCACTAGCGGGAGTGCATAGCGGGGAGCTGTTTTTT. As protein: CASSVSLAGVHSGELFF. Filled out from reference TRBV7-2 and TRBJ2-2, the complete variable domain reads GAGVSQSPSNKVTEKGKDVELRCDPISGHTALYWYRQSLGQGLEFLIYFQGNSAPDKSGLPSDRFSAERTGGSVSTLTIQRTQQEDSAVYLCASSVSLAGVHSGELFFGEGSRLTVL.